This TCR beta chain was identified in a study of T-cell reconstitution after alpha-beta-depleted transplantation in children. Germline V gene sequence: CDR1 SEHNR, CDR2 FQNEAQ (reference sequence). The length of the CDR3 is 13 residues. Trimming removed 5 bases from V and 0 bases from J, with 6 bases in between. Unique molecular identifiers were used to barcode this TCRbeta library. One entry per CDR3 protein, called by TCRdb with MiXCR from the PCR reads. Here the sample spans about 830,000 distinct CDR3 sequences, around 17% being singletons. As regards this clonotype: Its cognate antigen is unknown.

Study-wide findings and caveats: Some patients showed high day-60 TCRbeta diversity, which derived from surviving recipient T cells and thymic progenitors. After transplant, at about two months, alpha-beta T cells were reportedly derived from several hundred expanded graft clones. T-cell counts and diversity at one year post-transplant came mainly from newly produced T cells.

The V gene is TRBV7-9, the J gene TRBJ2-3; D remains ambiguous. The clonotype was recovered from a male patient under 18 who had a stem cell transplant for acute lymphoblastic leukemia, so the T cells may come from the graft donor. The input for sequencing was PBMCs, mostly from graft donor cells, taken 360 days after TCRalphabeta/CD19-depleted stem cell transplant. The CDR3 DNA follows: TGTGCCAGCAGCGACGATAGCACAGATACGCAGTATTTT. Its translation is CASSDDSTDTQYF.